These T cell receptor beta chains were read from a single sample in a study of shared clonotypes between healthy human individuals. Sequencing was performed with immunoSEQ multiplex PCR; in TCRdb, only in-frame clones are kept and a portion is missing. The sample holds 2 million to 3 million clones; 93% are singletons and the top ten take about 0.34%. Sequenced sample: naive CD4+ T cells from PBMCs. The receptors shown here come from a man aged 18 to 30 in good health. Some clones in this sample may be carry-over from other donors' samples. Both conserved end residues are part of each CDR3. D genes are given only for firm matches. Some rows mark clone size as missing; the rest say once, few, many or name a class of expanded clone.

d_gene	v_gene	abundance	j_gene	CDR3nt	CDR3aa
.	TRBV5-4	.	TRBJ2-2	TGTGCCAGCAGTTTACAGGGCCCCGGGGAGCTGTTTTTT	CASSLQGPGELFF
.	TRBV9	few	TRBJ1-3	TGTGCCAGCAGTAGGGCTGGAAACACCATATATTTT	CASSRAGNTIYF
TRBD2	TRBV7-7	.	TRBJ2-5	TGTGCCAGCAGCTTACGGCGGGAGGGCCGGGAGACCCAGTACTTC	CASSLRREGRETQYF
.	TRBV7-3	.	TRBJ1-3	TGTGCCAGCAGCTTAGGTGGGGCGGGAAACACCATATATTTT	CASSLGGAGNTIYF
.	TRBV5-1	.	TRBJ2-7	TGCGCCAGCAGCGTGGGCCTAACCTACGAGCAGTACTTC	CASSVGLTYEQYF
.	TRBV5-4	once	TRBJ2-6	TGTGCCAGCAGCCTCACAGGGGGGGTCCTACCTGGGGCCAACGTCCTGACTTTC	CASSLTGGVLPGANVLTF
.	TRBV4-2	.	TRBJ2-3	TGTGCCAGCAGCCAAATCGATCGCACAGATACGCAGTATTTT	CASSQIDRTDTQYF
.	TRBV5-1	.	TRBJ2-3	TGCGCCAGCCGAGGTAGTGTCCCCCACACAGATACGCAGTATTTT	CASRGSVPHTDTQYF
TRBD2	TRBV19	.	TRBJ2-1	TGTGCCCAAAGGGGAGGGACTTTGGACAATGAGCAGTTCTTC	CAQRGGTLDNEQFF
TRBD2	TRBV19	many	TRBJ2-1	TGTGCCAGCCAGGGACTAGCGGGAGGGATCGGGTTCTATGAGCAGTTCTTC	CASQGLAGGIGFYEQFF
TRBD2	TRBV19	.	TRBJ2-2	TGTGCCAGTAGTACATCTAGCGGGAGGAGGGGCACCGGGGAGCTGTTTTTT	CASSTSSGRRGTGELFF
.	TRBV14	.	TRBJ2-2	TGTGCCAGCAGCCAAGAAGGGTCAGGTTATACCGGGGAGCTGTTTTTT	CASSQEGSGYTGELFF
TRBD2	TRBV4-3	.	TRBJ2-1	TGCGCCAGCAGCCAAGAAACTAGCGGATACAATGAGCAGTTCTTC	CASSQETSGYNEQFF
TRBD2	TRBV5-1	.	TRBJ2-1	TGCGCCAGCAGCTTGGGCGGGAGGGGAACAAATGAGCAGTTCTTC	CASSLGGRGTNEQFF
TRBD1	TRBV27	.	TRBJ2-5	TGTGCCAGCAGCACCGACAGGGTACGTGGGACCCAGTACTTC	CASSTDRVRGTQYF
.	TRBV25-1	.	TRBJ2-2	TGTGCCAGCAGTGCCCGGGTGATGAGGGGCGCTATAGCCGGGGAGCTGTTTTTT	CASSARVMRGAIAGELFF
.	TRBV29-1	.	TRBJ1-3	TGCAGCGTTGGGCAGGGACTAGGAAACACCATATATTTT	CSVGQGLGNTIYF
.	TRBV4-1	.	TRBJ1-2	TGCGCCAGCAGCCTCCCCATCAGGGGCCTCGGCTATGGCTACACCTTC	CASSLPIRGLGYGYTF
.	TRBV4-1	.	TRBJ2-6	TGCGCCAGCAGGGGAACCGCAGGGGCCAACGTCCTGACTTTC	CASRGTAGANVLTF
.	TRBV11-2	.	TRBJ1-5	TGTGCCAGCAGCCTCCGGGACGGGTCCCAATGGCCCCAGCATTTT	CASSLRDGSQWPQHF
.	TRBV5-4	.	TRBJ2-3	TGTGCCAGCAGCCCGGACCCAGATGCTGGGATCCCCACAGATACGCAGTATTTT	CASSPDPDAGIPTDTQYF
.	TRBV29-1	.	TRBJ2-1	TGCAGCGTTGAAGAGGGGCAGCGGCTAGACAATGAGCAGTTCTTC	CSVEEGQRLDNEQFF
.	TRBV11-2	once	TRBJ1-1	TGTGCCAGCAGCTTTATAGGAAACACTGAAGCTTTCTTT	CASSFIGNTEAFF
TRBD1	TRBV7-3	.	TRBJ1-1	TGTGCCAGCAGCTTGACAGGGGCGAACACTGAAGCTTTCTTT	CASSLTGANTEAFF
TRBD1	TRBV6-5	.	TRBJ2-7	TGTGCCAGCAGTCCCCGACAGGGGTGGTTCTACGAGCAGTACTTC	CASSPRQGWFYEQYF
.	TRBV2	.	TRBJ2-5	TGTGCCAGCAGTGAACTTGAGACCCAGTACTTC	CASSELETQYF
.	TRBV5-6	once	TRBJ2-6	TGTGCCAGCAGCCAACTCAGGGCACAGGTCGTCAACGTCCTGACTTTC	CASSQLRAQVVNVLTF
.	TRBV18	.	TRBJ1-1	TGTGCCAGCTCACCCGTAGGCGTTGGCACTGAAGCTTTCTTT	CASSPVGVGTEAFF